What follows is one TCR beta chain and its context. The sample belongs to a study of blood T cell repertoires in COVID-19. The CDR3 runs 17 residues. Unmatched junction bases numbered 7, after V lost 1 base and J lost 2 bases. CDR1 and CDR2 from the germline V gene are SGHVS and FQNEAQ. Produced via immunoSEQ multiplex PCR; TCRdb's table is partial and in-frame only. The data contain 200,000 to 250,000 clones, 82% of them singletons. The chain combines TRBV7-8 with TRBJ1-3; 8 bases are a match to TRBD1. The receptor was isolated from a woman aged 18-29 years with acute or convalescent COVID-19. The source material was peripheral blood. CDR3 sequence reads: CASSLVGRGPAGNTIYF. CDR3 coding DNA: TGTGCCAGCAGCTTAGTGGGCAGGGGGCCCGCTGGAAACACCATATATTTT. Combining the CDR3 with reference TRBV7-8 and TRBJ1-3 gives the whole variable domain GAGVSQSPRYKVAKRGQDVALRCDPISGHVSLFWYQQALGQGPEFLTYFQNEAQLDKSGLPSDRFFAERPEGSVSTLKIQRTQQEDSAVYLCASSLVGRGPAGNTIYFGEGSWLTVV.